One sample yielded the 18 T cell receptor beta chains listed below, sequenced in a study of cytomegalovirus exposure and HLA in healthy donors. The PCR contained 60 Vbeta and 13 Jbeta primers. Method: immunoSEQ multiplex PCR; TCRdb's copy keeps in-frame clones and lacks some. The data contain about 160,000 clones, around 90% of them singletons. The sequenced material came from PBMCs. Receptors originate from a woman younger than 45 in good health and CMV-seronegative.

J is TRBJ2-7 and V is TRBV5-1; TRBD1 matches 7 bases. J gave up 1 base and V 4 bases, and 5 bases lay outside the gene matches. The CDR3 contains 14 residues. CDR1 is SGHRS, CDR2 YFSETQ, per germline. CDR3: CASSIGTESYEQYF. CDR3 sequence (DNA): TGCGCCAGCAGCATCGGGACAGAGTCCTACGAGCAGTACTTC.

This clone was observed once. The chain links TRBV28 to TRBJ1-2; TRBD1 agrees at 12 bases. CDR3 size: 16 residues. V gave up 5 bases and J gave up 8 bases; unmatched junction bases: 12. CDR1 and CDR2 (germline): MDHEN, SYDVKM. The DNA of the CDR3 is TGTGCCAGCAGTCGTCCCGGGACAGGGGGCGCGCACGGCTACACCTTC. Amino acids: CASSRPGTGGAHGYTF.

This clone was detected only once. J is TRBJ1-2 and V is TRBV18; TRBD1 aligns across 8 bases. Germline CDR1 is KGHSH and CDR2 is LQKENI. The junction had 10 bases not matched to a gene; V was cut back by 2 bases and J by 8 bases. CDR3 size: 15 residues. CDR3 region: CASSPMDRVTGGYTF. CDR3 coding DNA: TGTGCCAGCTCACCAATGGACAGGGTAACAGGAGGCTACACCTTC.

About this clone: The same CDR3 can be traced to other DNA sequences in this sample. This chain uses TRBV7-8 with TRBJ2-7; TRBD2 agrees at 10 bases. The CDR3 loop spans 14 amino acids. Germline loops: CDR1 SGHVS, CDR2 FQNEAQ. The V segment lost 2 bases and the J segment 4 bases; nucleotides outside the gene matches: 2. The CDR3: CASSLLAGVYEQYF. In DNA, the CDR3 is TGTGCCAGCAGCTTACTAGCGGGAGTATACGAGCAGTACTTC.

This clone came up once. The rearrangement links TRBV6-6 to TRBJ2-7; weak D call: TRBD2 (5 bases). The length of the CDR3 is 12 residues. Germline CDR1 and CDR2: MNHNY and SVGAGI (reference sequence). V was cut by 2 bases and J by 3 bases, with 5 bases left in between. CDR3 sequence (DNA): TGTGCCAGCAGTTACGAGGGCTACGAGCAGTACTTC. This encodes CASSYEGYEQYF.

CDR3 sequence: CASSEAGGSTDTQYF. The CDR3 region has the DNA TGTGCCAGCAGTGAAGCGGGGGGGAGCACAGATACGCAGTATTTT. This chain links TRBV2 with TRBJ2-3; 7 bases agree with TRBD2. The CDR3 totals 15 residues. CDR1 is SNHLY and CDR2 is FYNNEI in the germline V gene. V gave up 0 bases and J gave up 0 bases; unmatched junction bases: 0. Filled out from reference TRBV2 and TRBJ2-3, the complete variable domain reads EPEVTQTPSHQVTQMGQEVILRCVPISNHLYFYWYRQILGQKVEFLVSFYNNEISEKSEIFDDQFSVERPDGSNFTLKIRSTKLEDSAMYFCASSEAGGSTDTQYFGPGTRLTVL.

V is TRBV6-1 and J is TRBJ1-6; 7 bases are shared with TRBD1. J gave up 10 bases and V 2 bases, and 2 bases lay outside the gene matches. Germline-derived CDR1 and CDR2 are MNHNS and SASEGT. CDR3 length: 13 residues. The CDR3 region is CASSESRGSPLHF. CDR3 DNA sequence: TGTGCCAGCAGTGAATCCAGGGGGTCACCCCTCCACTTT.

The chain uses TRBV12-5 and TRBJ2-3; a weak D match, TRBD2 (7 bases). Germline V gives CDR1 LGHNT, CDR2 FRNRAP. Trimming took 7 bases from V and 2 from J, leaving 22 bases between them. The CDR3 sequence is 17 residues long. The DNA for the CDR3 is TGTGCTAGTGTTTTTCTCGCGGGGGCCCCCTACACAGATACGCAGTATTTT. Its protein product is CASVFLAGAPYTDTQYF.

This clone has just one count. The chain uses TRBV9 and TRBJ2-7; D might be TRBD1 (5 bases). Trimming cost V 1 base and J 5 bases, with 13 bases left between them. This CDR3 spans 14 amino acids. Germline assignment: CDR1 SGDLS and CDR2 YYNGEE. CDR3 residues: CASSVSKGVDEQYF. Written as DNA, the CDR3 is TGTGCCAGCAGCGTAAGCAAAGGGGTGGACGAGCAGTACTTC. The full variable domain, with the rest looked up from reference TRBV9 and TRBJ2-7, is DSGVTQTPKHLITATGQRVTLRCSPRSGDLSVYWYQQSLDQGLQFLIQYYNGEERAKGNILERFSAQQFPDLHSELNLSSLELGDSALYFCASSVSKGVDEQYFGPGTRLTVT.

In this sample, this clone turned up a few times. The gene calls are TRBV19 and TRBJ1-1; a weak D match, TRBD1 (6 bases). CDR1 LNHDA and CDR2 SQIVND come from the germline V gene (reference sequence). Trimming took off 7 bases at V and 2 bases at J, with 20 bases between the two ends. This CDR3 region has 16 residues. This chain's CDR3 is CASTEMGHYLNTEAFF. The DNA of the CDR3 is TGTGCCAGTACTGAAATGGGACACTATCTAAACACTGAAGCTTTCTTT.

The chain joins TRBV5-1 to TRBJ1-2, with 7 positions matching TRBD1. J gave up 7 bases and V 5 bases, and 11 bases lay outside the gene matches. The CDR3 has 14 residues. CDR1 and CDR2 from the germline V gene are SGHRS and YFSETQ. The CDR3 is CASRDGQVGPGYTF. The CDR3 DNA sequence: TGCGCCAGCAGGGACGGACAGGTAGGACCTGGCTACACCTTC.

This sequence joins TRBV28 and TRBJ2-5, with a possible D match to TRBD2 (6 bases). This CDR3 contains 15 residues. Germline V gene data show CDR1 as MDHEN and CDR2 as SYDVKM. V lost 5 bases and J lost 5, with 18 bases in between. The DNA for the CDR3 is TGTGCCAGCAGTCCCCGCATGGGAGGTTTTGAGACCCAGTACTTC. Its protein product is CASSPRMGGFETQYF.

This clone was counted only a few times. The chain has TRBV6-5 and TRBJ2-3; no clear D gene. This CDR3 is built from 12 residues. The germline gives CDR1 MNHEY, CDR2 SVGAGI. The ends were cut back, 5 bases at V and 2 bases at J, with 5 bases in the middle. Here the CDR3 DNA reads TGTGCCAGCAGTCCCTCCACAGATACGCAGTATTTT. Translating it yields CASSPSTDTQYF.

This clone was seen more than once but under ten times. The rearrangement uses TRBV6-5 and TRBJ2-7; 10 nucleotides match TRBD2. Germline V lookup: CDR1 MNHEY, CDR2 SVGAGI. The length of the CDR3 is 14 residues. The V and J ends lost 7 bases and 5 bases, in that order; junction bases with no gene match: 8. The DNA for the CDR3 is TGTGCCAGCAAATCAGCGGGGGGGCATCACGAGCAGTACTTC. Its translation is CASKSAGGHHEQYF.

CDR3 sequence: CASSDTGGVNQPQHF. The DNA of the CDR3 is TGTGCCAGTAGTGATACAGGGGGGGTCAATCAGCCCCAGCATTTT. The V call is TRBV19, the J call TRBJ1-5, with 8 bases lining up with TRBD1. V shed 5 bases, J shed 3 bases, and the junction held 6 bases outside the gene matches. This CDR3 region has 15 residues. CDR1 and CDR2 (germline): LNHDA, SQIVND (reference sequence).

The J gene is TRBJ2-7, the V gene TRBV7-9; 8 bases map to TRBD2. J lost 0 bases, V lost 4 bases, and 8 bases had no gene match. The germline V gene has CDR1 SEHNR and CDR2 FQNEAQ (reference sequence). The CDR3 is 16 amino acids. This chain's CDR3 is CASSSSGGGSSYEQYF. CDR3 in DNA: TGTGCCAGCAGCTCGAGCGGGGGCGGGAGCTCCTACGAGCAGTACTTC.

The CDR3 region has the DNA TGTGCCAGTAGTATAGATAGGGGAAATTCACCCCTCCACTTT. Its translation: CASSIDRGNSPLHF. The chain recombines TRBV19 with TRBJ1-6; maybe TRBD1 (5 bases). This CDR3 has 14 amino acids. Germline V lookup: CDR1 LNHDA, CDR2 SQIVND (reference sequence). The germline V and J ends were trimmed by 0 bases and 7 bases, with 7 bases remaining between them. The whole variable domain, filled in from reference TRBV19 and TRBJ1-6, reads DGGITQSPKYLFRKEGQNVTLSCEQNLNHDAMYWYRQDPGQGLRLIYYSQIVNDFQKGDIAEGYSVSREKKESFPLTVTSAQKNPTAFYLCASSIDRGNSPLHFGNGTRLTVT.

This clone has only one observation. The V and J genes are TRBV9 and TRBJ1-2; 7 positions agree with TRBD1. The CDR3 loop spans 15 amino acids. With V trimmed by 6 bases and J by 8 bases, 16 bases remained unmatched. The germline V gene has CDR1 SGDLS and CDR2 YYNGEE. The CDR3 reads CASNGPGQQSGGYTF. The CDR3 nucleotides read TGTGCCAGCAACGGGCCGGGACAGCAATCAGGAGGCTACACCTTC.